These T cell receptor beta chains were read from a single sample in a study of blood T cell repertoires in COVID-19. Generated by immunoSEQ multiplex PCR, the TCRdb table keeps only in-frame clones and is missing some. The sample gives 350,000 to 450,000 clones, around 87% of which show up once; 1.9% is in the top ten. The material sequenced was PBMCs or T cells enriched from blood (not recorded which). These receptors came from a man between 35 and 55 years old in a cohort exposed to, infected with or recovered from COVID-19 (not recorded which). Each CDR3 is given with its conserved first and last residue. Each record gives: V gene, D gene, J gene, clone size, CDR3 DNA, CDR3 protein. A D gene is named only where the DNA matches it firmly. Not all rows give a size; the values are once, few, many and, for expanded clones, a class.

>TRBV7-6|NA|TRBJ2-2|NA
TGTGCCAGCAGCTTGGGAGCGGGCTCGAACACCGGGGAGCTGTTTTTT
CASSLGAGSNTGELFF
>TRBV6-5|NA|TRBJ2-7|once
TGTGCCAGCAGTTACTCGATGTGGGGGGATGGCTACGAGCAGTACTTC
CASSYSMWGDGYEQYF
>TRBV5-6|NA|TRBJ1-2|NA
TGTGCCAGCAGCTTGGACAGGGATGCTCGCTACACCTTC
CASSLDRDARYTF
>TRBV5-1|TRBD1|TRBJ2-7|NA
TGCGCCAGCAGCCGCGGGACAGGAGAACTCGAGCAGTACTTC
CASSRGTGELEQYF
>TRBV14|TRBD2|TRBJ2-3|NA
TGTGCCAGCAGCCATCCAGCGGGAAGCACAGATACGCAGTATTTT
CASSHPAGSTDTQYF
>TRBV6-1|TRBD1|TRBJ1-2|NA
TGTGCCAGCAGTGAAGCCGTGGGACAGTCTTATGGCTACACCTTC
CASSEAVGQSYGYTF
>TRBV9|TRBD2|TRBJ2-1|NA
TGTGCCAGCAGCGGCGGGGGGACTAGCGGAGAAAATGAGCAGTTCTTC
CASSGGGTSGENEQFF
>TRBV19|NA|TRBJ1-1|once
TGTGCCAGTAGGCGGAGAGGCGGCACTGAAGCTTTCTTT
CASRRRGGTEAFF
>TRBV7-2|TRBD1|TRBJ1-3|NA
TGTGCCAGCAGCACACACAGGGGACCCGGAAACACCATATATTTT
CASSTHRGPGNTIYF
>TRBV3-1/TRBV3-2|TRBD1|TRBJ2-5|NA
TGTGCCAGCAGCCACCCGGACAGGGGGCGACAAGAGACCCAGTACTTC
CASSHPDRGRQETQYF
>TRBV6-5|TRBD1|TRBJ1-2|NA
TGTGCCAGCAGGGGTGCGACAGGGGAGGGCGGCTACACCTTC
CASRGATGEGGYTF
>TRBV7-9|TRBD1|TRBJ2-7|NA
TGTGCCAGCAGCTCAAGACAGGGGCCTACCTACGAGCAGTACTTC
CASSSRQGPTYEQYF
>TRBV6-1|TRBD2|TRBJ2-7|NA
TGTGCCAGCAGTGATAGGTCTAGCGGATACTACGAGCAGTACTTC
CASSDRSSGYYEQYF
>TRBV5-1|NA|TRBJ1-3|NA
TGCGCCAGCAGCTCGGGGAGTACTGGAAACACCATATATTTT
CASSSGSTGNTIYF
>TRBV11-3|TRBD2|TRBJ2-3|NA
TGTGCCAGCAGCTTAGATATTTATTTGGAGCGGGAGGGCTCAGATACGCAGTATTTT
CASSLDIYLEREGSDTQYF
>TRBV6-5|NA|TRBJ1-1|NA
TGTGCCAGCAGTAAACAGGAGACTTTGAACACTGAAGCTTTCTTT
CASSKQETLNTEAFF
>TRBV7-2|NA|TRBJ1-4|NA
TGTGCCAGCAGCCAAAGACGGGGGTTTGAAAAACTGTTTTTT
CASSQRRGFEKLFF
>TRBV19|TRBD2|TRBJ2-1|NA
TGTGCCAGTAGTAGGTCAGCGGGACGATTCTACAATGAGCAGTTCTTC
CASSRSAGRFYNEQFF
>TRBV3-1/TRBV3-2|TRBD1|TRBJ1-5|NA
TGTGCCAGCAGCCCAAGACAGGGTGGTGGCAATCAGCCCCAGCATTTT
CASSPRQGGGNQPQHF
>TRBV19|NA|TRBJ1-2|NA
TGTGCCAGTAGTATTAATTACGGGAAAAACTATGGCTACACCTTC
CASSINYGKNYGYTF
>TRBV4-1|NA|TRBJ2-7|NA
TGCGCCAGCAGCCCCGGACAGCCGTACGAGCAGTACTTC
CASSPGQPYEQYF
>TRBV3-1/TRBV3-2|TRBD1|TRBJ1-1|many
TGTGCCAGCAGCCTAGTTGGGACAGTTGAAGCTTTCTTT
CASSLVGTVEAFF
>TRBV10-2|NA|TRBJ1-6|NA
TGCGCCAGCAGTGAGTTATTGACAGGCAGTTCACCCCTCCACTTT
CASSELLTGSSPLHF
>TRBV28|TRBD1|TRBJ1-5|NA
TGTGCCAGCAGTCGCATAACAGGGGCCAATCAGCCCCAGCATTTT
CASSRITGANQPQHF
>TRBV5-4|TRBD2|TRBJ2-3|NA
TGTGCCAGCAGGAATTACGGGGGGGGGACGCAGTATTTT
CASRNYGGGTQYF
>TRBV5-1|NA|TRBJ2-1|NA
TGCGCCAGCAGGGCCACCGGGACACCCTACAATGAGCAGTTCTTC
CASRATGTPYNEQFF
>TRBV6-5|NA|TRBJ2-2|NA
TGTGCCAGCAGTTACTCGATGGCGAGGACAACCGGGGAGCTGTTTTTT
CASSYSMARTTGELFF
>TRBV7-8|TRBD1|TRBJ1-4|NA
TGTGCCAGCAGCTTAGCAAACCCTCCTTACAGGGGATCTAATGAAAAACTGTTTTTT
CASSLANPPYRGSNEKLFF
>TRBV7-2|NA|TRBJ1-1|NA
TGTGCCAGCTCCCCGGGGATGAACACTGAAGCTTTCTTT
CASSPGMNTEAFF
>TRBV9|TRBD1|TRBJ2-7|NA
TGTGCCAGCAGCTCTGGGGGACAGGGGGCTTACGAGCAGTACTTC
CASSSGGQGAYEQYF
>TRBV28|TRBD1|TRBJ1-2|NA
TGTGCCAGCTATTCGGGACAGGGGTTTGGCTATGGCTACACCTTC
CASYSGQGFGYGYTF
>TRBV5-1|TRBD1|TRBJ1-2|NA
TGCGCCAGCAGCTTGGCCGGGACAGGGGGAGAGGGCTACACCTTC
CASSLAGTGGEGYTF
>TRBV5-1|TRBD1|TRBJ1-2|NA
TGCGCCAGCAGCTCGGAACAGGGGCAGGGAGGCTACACCTTC
CASSSEQGQGGYTF
>TRBV27|NA|TRBJ1-2|NA
TGTGCCAGCAGTTTGGGTTCACAGGCCAACTATGGCTACACCTTC
CASSLGSQANYGYTF
>TRBV19|NA|TRBJ1-5|NA
TGTGCCACTAAAACGGGAGGCAATCAGCCCCAGCATTTT
CATKTGGNQPQHF
>TRBV7-9|NA|TRBJ2-7|NA
TGTGCCAGCAGCGCCGATCCTACGGAGCAGTACTTC
CASSADPTEQYF
>TRBV5-1|TRBD2|TRBJ2-7|once
TGCGCCAGCAGCTTAGAGGGCGGGAGGCTCCACGAGCAGTACTTC
CASSLEGGRLHEQYF
>TRBV5-1|TRBD2|TRBJ2-2|NA
TGCGCCAGCAGCTTTGGTCTAGCGGGAACCACCGGGGAGCTGTTTTTT
CASSFGLAGTTGELFF
>TRBV11-2|TRBD1|TRBJ1-1|few
TGTGCCAGCGAAAACCCAAGACAGGGGGTTACTGAAGCTTTCTTT
CASENPRQGVTEAFF
>TRBV5-1|NA|TRBJ2-7|NA
TGCGCCAGCAGCTTGGGGGTGGGCGGAGGAACATACGAGCAGTACTTC
CASSLGVGGGTYEQYF
>TRBV21-1|NA|TRBJ2-1|NA
TGTGCCAGCAGCAAAGGGGGTCGACTCACTAGAAAGAGCTCCTACAATGAGCAGTTCTTC
CASSKGGRLTRKSSYNEQFF
>TRBV19|NA|TRBJ2-1|NA
TGTGCCAGTAGTTTGGCGGACAGCTCCTACAATGAGCAGTTCTTC
CASSLADSSYNEQFF
>TRBV7-3|TRBD1|TRBJ2-2|NA
TGTGCCAGCAGCTTTCAGGGACAGCCCGGGGAGCTGTTTTTT
CASSFQGQPGELFF
>TRBV9|TRBD2|TRBJ2-7|NA
TGTGCCAGCAGCGTAGCTTCTAGCGGGGCCCCCTACGAGCAGTACTTC
CASSVASSGAPYEQYF